The source of this TCR beta chain is a study of early T cells in non-severe SARS-CoV-2 infection. Study-wide context: Chains were unpaired, as sequencing was done on bulk RNA from unsorted whole blood.

The V and J ends lost 7 bases and 9 bases respectively, with 19 bases between them. The CDR3 totals 14 residues. The germline V gene has CDR1 SQVTM and CDR2 ANQGSEA. At least ten counts were recorded for this clonotype. As yet, its antigen is unknown. cDNA molecules, individually, were tagged with unique molecular identifiers. TCRdb itself ran the 5' RACE reads through MiXCR, one entry per CDR3 protein. The sample consists of 25,000 to 35,000 distinct CDR3 sequences, about 6% of them appearing once. General study results and limits: Matching results from VDJdb favored anti-spike CD8 responses, leaving private and CD4 specificities undetected.

The chain couples TRBV29-1 to TRBJ1-6; tentative D call: TRBD1 (6 bases). The specimen sequenced was whole blood. The TCR was taken from an adult who was a healthcare worker with PCR-confirmed SARS-CoV-2 infection or an uninfected control (not recorded which). CDR3: CSAATGVVGSPLHF. The CDR3 DNA follows: TGCAGCGCCGCGACAGGAGTGGTCGGTTCACCCCTCCACTTT.